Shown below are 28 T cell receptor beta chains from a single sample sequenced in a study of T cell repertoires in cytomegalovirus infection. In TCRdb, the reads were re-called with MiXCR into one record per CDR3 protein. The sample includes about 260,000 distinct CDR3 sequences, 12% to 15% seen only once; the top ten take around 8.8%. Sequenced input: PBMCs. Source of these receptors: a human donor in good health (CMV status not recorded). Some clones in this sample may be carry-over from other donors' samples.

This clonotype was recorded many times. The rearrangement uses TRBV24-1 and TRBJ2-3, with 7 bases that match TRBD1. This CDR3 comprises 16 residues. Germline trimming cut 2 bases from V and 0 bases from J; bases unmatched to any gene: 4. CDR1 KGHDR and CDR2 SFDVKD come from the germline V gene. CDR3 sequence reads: CATSDYGTESTDTQYF. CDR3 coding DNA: TGTGCCACCAGTGATTACGGGACAGAAAGCACAGATACGCAGTATTTT.

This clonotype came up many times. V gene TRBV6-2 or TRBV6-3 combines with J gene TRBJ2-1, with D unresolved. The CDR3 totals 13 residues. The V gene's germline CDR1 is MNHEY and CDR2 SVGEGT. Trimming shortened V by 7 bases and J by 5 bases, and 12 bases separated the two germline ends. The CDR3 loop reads CASKTNADNEQFF. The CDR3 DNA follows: TGTGCCAGCAAGACCAACGCTGACAATGAGCAGTTCTTC.

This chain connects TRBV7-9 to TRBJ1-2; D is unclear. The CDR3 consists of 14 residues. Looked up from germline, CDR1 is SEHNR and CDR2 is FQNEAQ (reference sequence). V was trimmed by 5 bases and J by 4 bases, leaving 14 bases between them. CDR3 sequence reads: CASSTTTDLYGYTF. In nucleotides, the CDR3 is TGTGCCAGCAGCACTACTACAGACCTCTATGGCTACACCTTC.

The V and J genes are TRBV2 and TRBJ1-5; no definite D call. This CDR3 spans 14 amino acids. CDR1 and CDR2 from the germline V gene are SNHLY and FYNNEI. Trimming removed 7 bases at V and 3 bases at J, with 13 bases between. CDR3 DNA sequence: TGTGCCAGCATTCCGGACGGAGTCAATCAGCCCCAGCATTTT. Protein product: CASIPDGVNQPQHF.

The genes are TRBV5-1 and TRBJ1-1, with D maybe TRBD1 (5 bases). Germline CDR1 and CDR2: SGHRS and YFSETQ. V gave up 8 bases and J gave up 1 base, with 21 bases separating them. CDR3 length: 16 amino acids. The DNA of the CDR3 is TGCGCCAGTTCCCCCCTGGGGCAGACGCAGAACACTGAAGCTTTCTTT. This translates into CASSPLGQTQNTEAFF.

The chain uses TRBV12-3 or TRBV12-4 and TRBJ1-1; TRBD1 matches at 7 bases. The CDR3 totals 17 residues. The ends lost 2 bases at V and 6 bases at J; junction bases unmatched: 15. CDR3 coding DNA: TGTGCCAGCAGTTTAACTACAGGGGCCGCGTCGTGGCCTGAAGCTTTCTTT. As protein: CASSLTTGAASWPEAFF.

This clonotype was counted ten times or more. The CDR3 DNA reads as TGTGCCAGCAGCCCTAGAATTGGCCTAGCGGGAGTCGAGCAGTACTTC. Its translation is CASSPRIGLAGVEQYF. This rearrangement joins TRBV7-2 to TRBJ2-7; 10 bases match TRBD2. Trimming took 5 bases from V and 6 from J; bases not matched to a gene: 13. Germline V gene sequence: CDR1 SGHTA, CDR2 FQGNSA. There are 16 residues in the CDR3.

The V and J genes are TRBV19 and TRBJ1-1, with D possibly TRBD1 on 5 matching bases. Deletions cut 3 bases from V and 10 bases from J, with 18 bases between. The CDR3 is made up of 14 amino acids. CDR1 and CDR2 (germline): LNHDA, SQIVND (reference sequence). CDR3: CASSIPGRGDGAFF. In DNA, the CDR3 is TGTGCCAGTAGTATTCCAGGTCGCGGGGACGGAGCTTTCTTT.

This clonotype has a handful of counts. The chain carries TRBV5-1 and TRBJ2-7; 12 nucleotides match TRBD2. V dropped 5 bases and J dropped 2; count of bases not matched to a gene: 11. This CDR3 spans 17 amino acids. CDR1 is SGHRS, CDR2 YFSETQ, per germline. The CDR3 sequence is CASRPMSASGGAYEQYF. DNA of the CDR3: TGCGCCAGCAGACCGATGTCGGCTAGCGGGGGGGCCTACGAGCAGTACTTC. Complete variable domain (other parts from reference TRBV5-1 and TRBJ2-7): KAGVTQTPRYLIKTRGQQVTLSCSPISGHRSVSWYQQTPGQGLQFLFEYFSETQRNKGNFPGRFSGRQFSNSRSEMNVSTLELGDSALYLCASRPMSASGGAYEQYFGPGTRLTVT.

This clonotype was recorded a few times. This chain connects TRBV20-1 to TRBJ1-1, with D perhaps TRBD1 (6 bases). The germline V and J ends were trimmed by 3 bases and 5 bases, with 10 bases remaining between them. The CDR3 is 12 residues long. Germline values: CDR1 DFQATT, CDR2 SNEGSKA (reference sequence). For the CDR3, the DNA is TGCAGTGCTAGTCAGGGGAGGACTGAAGCTTTCTTT. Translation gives CSASQGRTEAFF.

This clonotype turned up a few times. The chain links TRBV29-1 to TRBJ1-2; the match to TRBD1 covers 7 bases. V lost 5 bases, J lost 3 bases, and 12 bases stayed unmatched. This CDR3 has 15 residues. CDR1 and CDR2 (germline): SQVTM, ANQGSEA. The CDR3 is CSVRQGLSSDYGYTF. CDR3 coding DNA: TGCAGCGTTCGACAGGGTCTATCCTCAGACTATGGCTACACCTTC.

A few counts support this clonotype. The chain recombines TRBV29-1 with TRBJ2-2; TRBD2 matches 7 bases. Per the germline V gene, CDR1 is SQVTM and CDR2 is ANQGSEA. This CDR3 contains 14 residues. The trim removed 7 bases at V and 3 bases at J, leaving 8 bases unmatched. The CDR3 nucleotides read TGCAGCGCCACCGGGACTACCTACACCGGGGAGCTGTTTTTT. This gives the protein CSATGTTYTGELFF.

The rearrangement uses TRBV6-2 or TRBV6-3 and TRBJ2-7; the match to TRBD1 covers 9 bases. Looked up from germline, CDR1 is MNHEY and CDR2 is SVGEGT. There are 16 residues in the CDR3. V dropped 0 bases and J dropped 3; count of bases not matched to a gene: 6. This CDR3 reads CASSYSRDRANYEQYF. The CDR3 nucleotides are TGTGCCAGCAGTTACTCCCGGGACAGGGCCAACTACGAGCAGTACTTC.

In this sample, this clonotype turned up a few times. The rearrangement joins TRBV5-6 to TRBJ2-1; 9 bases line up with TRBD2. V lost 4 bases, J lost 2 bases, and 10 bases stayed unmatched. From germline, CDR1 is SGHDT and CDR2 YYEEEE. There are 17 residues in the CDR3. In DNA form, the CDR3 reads TGTGCCAGCAGCCCGGCCGGGCGGGAGGGACCCTACAATGAGCAGTTCTTC. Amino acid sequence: CASSPAGREGPYNEQFF.

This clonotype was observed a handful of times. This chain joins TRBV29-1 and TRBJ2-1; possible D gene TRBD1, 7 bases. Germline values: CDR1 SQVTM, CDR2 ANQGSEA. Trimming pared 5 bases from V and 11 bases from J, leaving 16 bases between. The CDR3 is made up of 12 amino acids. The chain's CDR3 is CSVSEGARQQFF. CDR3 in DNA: TGCAGCGTTTCGGAGGGGGCTCGCCAGCAGTTCTTC.

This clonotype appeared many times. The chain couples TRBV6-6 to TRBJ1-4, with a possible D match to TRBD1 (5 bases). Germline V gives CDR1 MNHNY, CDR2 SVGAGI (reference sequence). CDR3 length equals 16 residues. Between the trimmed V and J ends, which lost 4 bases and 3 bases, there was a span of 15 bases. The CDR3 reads CASSSREGLANEKLFF. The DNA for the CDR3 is TGTGCCAGCAGTTCCCGGGAGGGGCTAGCTAATGAAAAACTGTTTTTT.

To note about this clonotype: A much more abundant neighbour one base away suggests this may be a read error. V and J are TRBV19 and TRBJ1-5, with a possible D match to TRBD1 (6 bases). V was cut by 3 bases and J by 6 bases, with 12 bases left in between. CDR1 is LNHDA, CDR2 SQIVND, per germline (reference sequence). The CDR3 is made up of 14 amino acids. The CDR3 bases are TGTGCCAGTAGTATTCCGAGGACAGCTCAGCCCCAGCATTTT. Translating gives CASSIPRTAQPQHF.

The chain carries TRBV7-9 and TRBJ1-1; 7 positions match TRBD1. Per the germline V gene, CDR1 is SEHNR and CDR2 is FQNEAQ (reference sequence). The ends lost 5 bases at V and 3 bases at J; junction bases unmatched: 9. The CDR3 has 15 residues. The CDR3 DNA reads TGTGCCAGCAGCCAACAGGACAGGTGGGACACTGAAGCTTTCTTT. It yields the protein CASSQQDRWDTEAFF.

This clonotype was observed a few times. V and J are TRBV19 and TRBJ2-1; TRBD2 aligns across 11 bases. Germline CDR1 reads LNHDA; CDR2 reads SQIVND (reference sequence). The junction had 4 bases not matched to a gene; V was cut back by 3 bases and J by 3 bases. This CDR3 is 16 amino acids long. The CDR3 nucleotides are TGTGCCAGTAGTATCACTAGCGGGGGCCTCTACAATGAGCAGTTCTTC. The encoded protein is CASSITSGGLYNEQFF.

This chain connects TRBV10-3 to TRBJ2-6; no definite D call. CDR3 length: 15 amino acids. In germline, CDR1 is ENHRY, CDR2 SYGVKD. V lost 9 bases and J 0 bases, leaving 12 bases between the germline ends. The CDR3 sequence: CAITGSRSGANVLTF. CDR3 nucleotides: TGTGCCATAACTGGCAGCCGCTCTGGGGCCAACGTCCTGACTTTC.

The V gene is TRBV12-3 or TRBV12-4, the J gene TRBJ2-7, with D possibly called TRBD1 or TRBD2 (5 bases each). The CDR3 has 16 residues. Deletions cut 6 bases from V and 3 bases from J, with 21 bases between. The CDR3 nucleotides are TGTGCCAGCAGCAAAAAGCCCCGGGGCGGTGACTACGAGCAGTACTTC. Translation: CASSKKPRGGDYEQYF.

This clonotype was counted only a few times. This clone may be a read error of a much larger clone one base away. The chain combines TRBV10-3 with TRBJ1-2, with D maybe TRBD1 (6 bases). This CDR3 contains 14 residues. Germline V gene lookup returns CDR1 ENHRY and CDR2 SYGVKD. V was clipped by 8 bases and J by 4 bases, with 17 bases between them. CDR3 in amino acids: CAIYANTGIYGYTF. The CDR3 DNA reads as TGTGCCATCTACGCGAACACAGGGATCTATGGCTACACCTTC.

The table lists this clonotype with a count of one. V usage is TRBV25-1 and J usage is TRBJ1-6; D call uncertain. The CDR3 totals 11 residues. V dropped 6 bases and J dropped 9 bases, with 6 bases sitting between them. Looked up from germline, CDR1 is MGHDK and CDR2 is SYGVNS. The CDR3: CASRSGSPLHF. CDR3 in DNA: TGTGCCAGCAGGTCGGGTTCACCCCTCCACTTT.

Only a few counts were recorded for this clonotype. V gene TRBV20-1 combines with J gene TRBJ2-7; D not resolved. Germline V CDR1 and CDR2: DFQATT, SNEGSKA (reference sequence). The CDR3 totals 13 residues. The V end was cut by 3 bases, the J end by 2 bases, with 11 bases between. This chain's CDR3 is CSASGDAAYEQYF. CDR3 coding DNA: TGCAGTGCTAGTGGTGATGCGGCCTACGAGCAGTACTTC.

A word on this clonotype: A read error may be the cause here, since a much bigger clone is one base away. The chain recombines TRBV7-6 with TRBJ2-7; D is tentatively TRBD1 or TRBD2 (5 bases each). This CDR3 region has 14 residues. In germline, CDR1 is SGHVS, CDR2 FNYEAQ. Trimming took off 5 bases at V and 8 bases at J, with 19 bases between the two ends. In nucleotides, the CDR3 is TGTGCCAGCAGCCCTGGGACCTTAAACTCCAAGCAGTACTTC. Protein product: CASSPGTLNSKQYF.

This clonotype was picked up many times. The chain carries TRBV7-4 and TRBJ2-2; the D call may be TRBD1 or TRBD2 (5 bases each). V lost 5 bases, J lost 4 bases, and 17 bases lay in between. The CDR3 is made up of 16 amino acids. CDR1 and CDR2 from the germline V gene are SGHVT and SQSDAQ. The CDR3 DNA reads TGTGCCAGCAGCCAGGCAGGGACGTGTGGCACCGGGGAGCTGTTTTTT. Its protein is CASSQAGTCGTGELFF.

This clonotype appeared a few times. CDR3 DNA: TGCAGTGCTAGAGGAGGGACAGGGGACAACACTGAAGCTTTCTTT. Translated: CSARGGTGDNTEAFF. The J gene is TRBJ1-1, the V gene TRBV20-1; TRBD1 matches 10 bases. The CDR3 consists of 15 residues. Germline trimming cut 1 base from V and 2 bases from J; bases unmatched to any gene: 4. Germline lookup yields CDR1 DFQATT and CDR2 SNEGSKA (reference sequence).

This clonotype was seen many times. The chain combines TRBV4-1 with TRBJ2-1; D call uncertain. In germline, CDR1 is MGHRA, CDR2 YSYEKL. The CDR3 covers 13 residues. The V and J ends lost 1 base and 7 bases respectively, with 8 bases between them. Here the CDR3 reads CASSQALQNEQFF. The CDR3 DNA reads TGCGCCAGCAGCCAAGCCCTCCAGAATGAGCAGTTCTTC.